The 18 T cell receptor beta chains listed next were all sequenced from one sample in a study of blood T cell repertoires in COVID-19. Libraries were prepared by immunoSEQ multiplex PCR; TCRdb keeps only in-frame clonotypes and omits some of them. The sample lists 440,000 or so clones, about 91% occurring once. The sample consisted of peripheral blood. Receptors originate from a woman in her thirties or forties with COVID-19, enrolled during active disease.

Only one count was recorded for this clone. The CDR3 coding sequence is TGTGCCAGCAGCCAGCTGAGGGTTCGAGCTTTCTTT. Its protein product is CASSQLRVRAFF. The chain combines TRBV14 with TRBJ1-1; no clear D gene. CDR1 is SGHDN and CDR2 is FVKESK in the germline V gene. Deletions cut 3 bases from V and 10 bases from J, with 12 bases between. This CDR3 has 12 amino acids. The whole variable domain, filled in from reference TRBV14 and TRBJ1-1, reads EAGVTQFPSHSVIEKGQTVTLRCDPISGHDNLYWYRRVMGKEIKFLLHFVKESKQDESGMPNNRFLAERTGGTYSTLKVQPAELEDSGVYFCASSQLRVRAFFGQGTRLTVV.

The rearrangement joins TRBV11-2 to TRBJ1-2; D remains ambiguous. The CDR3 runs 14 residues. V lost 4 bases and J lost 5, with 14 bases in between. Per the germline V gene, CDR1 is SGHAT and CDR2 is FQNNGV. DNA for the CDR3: TGTGCCAGCAGCTCTCACCCAGACACTTATGGCTACACCTTC. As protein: CASSSHPDTYGYTF.

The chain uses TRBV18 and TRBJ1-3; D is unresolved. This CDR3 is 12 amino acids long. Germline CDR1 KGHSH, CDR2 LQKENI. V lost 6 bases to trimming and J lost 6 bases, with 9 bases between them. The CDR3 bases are TGTGCCAGCTCCGAGTCGCAAAACACCATATATTTT. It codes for CASSESQNTIYF.

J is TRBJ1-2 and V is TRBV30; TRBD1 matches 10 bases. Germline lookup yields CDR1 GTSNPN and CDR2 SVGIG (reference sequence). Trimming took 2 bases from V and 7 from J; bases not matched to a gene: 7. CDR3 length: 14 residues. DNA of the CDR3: TGTGCCTGGAGTCCGGACAGGGGGGGGTTTGGCTACACCTTC. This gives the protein CAWSPDRGGFGYTF.

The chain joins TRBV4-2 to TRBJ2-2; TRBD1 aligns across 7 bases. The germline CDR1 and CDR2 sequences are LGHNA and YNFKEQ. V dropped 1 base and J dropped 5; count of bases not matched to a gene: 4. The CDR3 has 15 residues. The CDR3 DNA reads TGTGCCAGCAGCCAAGCGGGACAGAGGACCGGGGAGCTGTTTTTT. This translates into CASSQAGQRTGELFF.

CDR3 loop: CASSEGWGNSPLHF. The DNA for the CDR3 is TGTGCCAGCAGTGAGGGTTGGGGCAATTCACCCCTCCACTTT. V and J are TRBV2 and TRBJ1-6, with a tentative D call TRBD1 (5 bases). Germline assignment: CDR1 SNHLY and CDR2 FYNNEI. Trimming removed 3 bases at V and 7 bases at J, with 10 bases between. CDR3 size: 14 residues.

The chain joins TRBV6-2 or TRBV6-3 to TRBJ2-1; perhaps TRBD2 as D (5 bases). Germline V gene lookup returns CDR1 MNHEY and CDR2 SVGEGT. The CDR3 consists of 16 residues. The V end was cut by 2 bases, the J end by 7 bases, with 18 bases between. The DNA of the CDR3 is TGTGCCAGCAGTTACGACTCTTTTCAGCGGCAAAATGAGCAGTTCTTC. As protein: CASSYDSFQRQNEQFF.

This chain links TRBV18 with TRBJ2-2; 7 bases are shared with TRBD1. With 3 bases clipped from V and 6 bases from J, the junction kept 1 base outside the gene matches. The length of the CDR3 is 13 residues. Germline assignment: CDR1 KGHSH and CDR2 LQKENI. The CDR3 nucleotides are TGTGCCAGCTCACCTCAGGGGGCCGGGGAGCTGTTTTTT. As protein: CASSPQGAGELFF.

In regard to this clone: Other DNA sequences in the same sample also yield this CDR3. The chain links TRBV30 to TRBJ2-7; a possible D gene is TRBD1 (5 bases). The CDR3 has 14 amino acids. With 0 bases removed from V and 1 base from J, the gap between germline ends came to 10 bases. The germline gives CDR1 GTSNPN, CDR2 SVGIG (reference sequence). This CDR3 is CAWSVFSGSYEQYF. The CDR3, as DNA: TGTGCCTGGAGTGTATTTTCAGGGTCCTACGAGCAGTACTTC.

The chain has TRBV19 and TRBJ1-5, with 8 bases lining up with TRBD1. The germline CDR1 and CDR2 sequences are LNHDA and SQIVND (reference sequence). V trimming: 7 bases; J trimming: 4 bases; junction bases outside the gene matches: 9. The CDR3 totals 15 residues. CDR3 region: CASMETGEGNQPQHF. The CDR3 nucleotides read TGTGCCAGTATGGAGACAGGGGAGGGAAATCAGCCCCAGCATTTT.

The CDR3 reads CASSLVGRNQPQHF. As DNA, the CDR3 is TGTGCCAGCAGCTTGGTGGGGAGGAATCAGCCCCAGCATTTT. The chain couples TRBV5-8 to TRBJ1-5; no reliable D call. V was pared by 0 bases and J by 4 bases, with 8 bases between. Germline V CDR1 and CDR2: SGHTS, YDEGEE. The CDR3 contains 14 residues.

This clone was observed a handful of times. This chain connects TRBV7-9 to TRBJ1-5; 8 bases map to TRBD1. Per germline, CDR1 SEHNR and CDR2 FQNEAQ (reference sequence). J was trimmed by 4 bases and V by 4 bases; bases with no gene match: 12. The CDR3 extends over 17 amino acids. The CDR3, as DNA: TGTGCCAGCAGCTCTACGGATGTAACAGGGGGAAATCAGCCCCAGCATTTT. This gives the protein CASSSTDVTGGNQPQHF. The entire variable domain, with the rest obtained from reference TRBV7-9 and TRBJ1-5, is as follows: DTGVSQNPRHKITKRGQNVTFRCDPISEHNRLYWYRQTLGQGPEFLTYFQNEAQLEKSRLLSDRFSAERPKGSFSTLEIQRTEQGDSAMYLCASSSTDVTGGNQPQHFGDGTRLSIL.

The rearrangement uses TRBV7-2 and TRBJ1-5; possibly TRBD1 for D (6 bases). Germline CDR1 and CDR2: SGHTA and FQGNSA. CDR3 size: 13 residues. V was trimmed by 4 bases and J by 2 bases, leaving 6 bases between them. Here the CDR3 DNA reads TGTGCCAGCAGCTACAGGGGCAATCAGCCCCAGCATTTT. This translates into CASSYRGNQPQHF.

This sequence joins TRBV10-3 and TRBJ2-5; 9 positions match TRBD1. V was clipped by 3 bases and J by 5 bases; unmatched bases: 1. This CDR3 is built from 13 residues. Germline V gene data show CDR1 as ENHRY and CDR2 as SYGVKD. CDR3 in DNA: TGTGCCATCAGTGAACAGGGGGCCGAGACCCAGTACTTC. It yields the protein CAISEQGAETQYF.

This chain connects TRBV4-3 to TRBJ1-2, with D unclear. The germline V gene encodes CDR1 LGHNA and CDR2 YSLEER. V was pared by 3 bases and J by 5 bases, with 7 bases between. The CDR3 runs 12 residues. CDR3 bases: TGCGCCAGCAGCCAGGAGAGTTATGGCTACACCTTC. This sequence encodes CASSQESYGYTF.

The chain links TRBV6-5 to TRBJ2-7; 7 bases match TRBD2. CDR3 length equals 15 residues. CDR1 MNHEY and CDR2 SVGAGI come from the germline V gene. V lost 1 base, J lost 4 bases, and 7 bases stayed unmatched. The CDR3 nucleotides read TGTGCCAGCAGTTACTGGCCAGCGGGGATATACGAGCAGTACTTC. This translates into CASSYWPAGIYEQYF.

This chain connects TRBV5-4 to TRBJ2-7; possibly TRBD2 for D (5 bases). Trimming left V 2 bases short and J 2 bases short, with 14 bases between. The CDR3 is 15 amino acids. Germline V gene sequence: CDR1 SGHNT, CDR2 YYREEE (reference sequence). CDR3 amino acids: CASSLNPSTTYEQYF. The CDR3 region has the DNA TGTGCCAGCAGCTTAAATCCTAGCACCACCTACGAGCAGTACTTC.

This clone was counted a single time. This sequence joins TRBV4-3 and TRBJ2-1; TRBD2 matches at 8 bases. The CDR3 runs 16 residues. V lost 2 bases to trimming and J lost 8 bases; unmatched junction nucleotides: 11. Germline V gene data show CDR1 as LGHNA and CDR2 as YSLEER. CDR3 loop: CASSQSVAGSVDEQFF. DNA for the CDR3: TGCGCCAGCAGCCAATCAGTAGCGGGATCGGTCGATGAGCAGTTCTTC.